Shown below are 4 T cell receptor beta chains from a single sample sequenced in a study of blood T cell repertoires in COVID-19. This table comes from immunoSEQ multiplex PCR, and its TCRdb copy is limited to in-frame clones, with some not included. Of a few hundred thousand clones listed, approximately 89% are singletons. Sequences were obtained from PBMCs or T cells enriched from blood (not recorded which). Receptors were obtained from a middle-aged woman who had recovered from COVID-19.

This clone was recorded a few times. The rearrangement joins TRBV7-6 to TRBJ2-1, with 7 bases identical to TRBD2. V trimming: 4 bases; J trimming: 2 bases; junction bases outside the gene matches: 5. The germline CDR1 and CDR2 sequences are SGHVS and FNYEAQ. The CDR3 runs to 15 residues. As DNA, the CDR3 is TGTGCCAGCAGCTCCTTAGCGGGCACCTACAATGAGCAGTTCTTC. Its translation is CASSSLAGTYNEQFF.

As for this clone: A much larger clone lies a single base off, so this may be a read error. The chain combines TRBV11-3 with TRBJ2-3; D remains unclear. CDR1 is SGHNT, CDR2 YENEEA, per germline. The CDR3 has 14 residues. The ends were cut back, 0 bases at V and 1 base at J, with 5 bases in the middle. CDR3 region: CASSLDPGTDTQYF. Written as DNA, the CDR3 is TGTGCCAGCAGCTTAGACCCGGGCACAGATACGCAGTATTTT.

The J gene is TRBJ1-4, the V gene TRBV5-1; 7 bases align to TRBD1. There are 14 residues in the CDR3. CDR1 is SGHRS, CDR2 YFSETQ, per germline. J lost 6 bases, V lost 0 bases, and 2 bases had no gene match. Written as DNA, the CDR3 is TGCGCCAGCAGCTTGGGACAGGGCGATGAAAAACTGTTTTTT. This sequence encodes CASSLGQGDEKLFF.

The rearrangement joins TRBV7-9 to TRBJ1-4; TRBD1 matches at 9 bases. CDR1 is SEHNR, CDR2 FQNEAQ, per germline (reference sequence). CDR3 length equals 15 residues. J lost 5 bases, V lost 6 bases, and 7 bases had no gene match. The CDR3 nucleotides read TGTGCCAGCAGTTTACAAACAGGGGGCAATGAAAAACTGTTTTTT. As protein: CASSLQTGGNEKLFF.